A single sample gave rise to the 10 T cell receptor beta chains below, sequenced in a study of shared clonotypes between healthy human individuals (dated by TCRdb to 2018 to 2021). For the CD8 naive samples, CD45RO-negative cells were positively selected for CCR7, yielding a CD45RA+CCR7+ population from which TemRA cells were excluded. Library creation used the immunoSEQ multiplex PCR assay. TCRdb holds this immuneACCESS table with in-frame rearrangements only. Some clones are missing; in checked studies, unresolved V genes explain under half, and the rest has no known cause. The sample contains 500,000 to 700,000 clones, roughly 95% of them found a single time. Together, the top ten hold about 0.11% of the sample. Sequences were obtained from naive CD8+ T cells sorted from blood. The cell subset or site label here, explained by the study, means: CD45RA+CCR7+. All receptors derive from a woman aged 25 to 39 in good health.

The rearrangement joins TRBV10-3 to TRBJ2-7; possibly TRBD1 for D (5 bases). The V gene lost 3 bases and the J gene lost 3 bases, with 15 bases spanning the gap. The CDR3 sequence is 15 residues long. Per germline, CDR1 ENHRY and CDR2 SYGVKD. The CDR3: CAISDLPAGIYEQYF. The CDR3 DNA sequence: TGTGCCATCAGTGACCTTCCAGCAGGGATCTACGAGCAGTACTTC.

The V and J genes are TRBV13 and TRBJ1-4; 9 bases are a match to TRBD1. There are 16 residues in the CDR3. Trimming removed 5 bases from V and 2 bases from J; junction bases left unmatched: 6. Germline CDR1 is PRHDT and CDR2 is FYEKMQ (reference sequence). This chain's CDR3 is CASSHYRGRTNEKLFF. The DNA of the CDR3 is TGTGCCAGCAGCCATTACAGGGGGCGGACTAATGAAAAACTGTTTTTT.

This chain's CDR3 is CASSPSGAWETQYF. CDR3 DNA sequence: TGTGCCAGCAGTCCTTCGGGGGCATGGGAGACCCAGTACTTC. This sequence joins TRBV27 and TRBJ2-5; D may match TRBD1 or TRBD2 (6 bases each). V was cut by 5 bases and J by 5 bases, with 15 bases left in between. The CDR3 runs to 14 residues. From germline, CDR1 is MNHEY and CDR2 SMNVEV (reference sequence).

This rearrangement joins TRBV5-6 to TRBJ2-1, with D possibly matching TRBD1 (5 bases). V was shortened by 3 bases and J by 7 bases, with 14 bases between the two germline ends. Germline V gives CDR1 SGHDT, CDR2 YYEEEE. There are 14 residues in the CDR3. The CDR3 sequence is CASSSPGLDNEQFF. DNA for the CDR3: TGTGCCAGCAGCTCGCCAGGGTTAGATAATGAGCAGTTCTTC.

The chain joins TRBV10-2 to TRBJ1-2, with D perhaps TRBD1 (5 bases). Germline loops: CDR1 WSHSY, CDR2 SAAADI. The CDR3 has 17 amino acids. Trimming left V 6 bases short and J 0 bases short, with 20 bases between. CDR3 DNA sequence: TGCGCCAGCAGGCCCTCGGTGGGGGGGAGGTCTAACTATGGCTACACCTTC. It translates to CASRPSVGGRSNYGYTF.

V and J are TRBV19 and TRBJ2-1, with TRBD2 matching 9 bases. Germline V gene lookup returns CDR1 LNHDA and CDR2 SQIVND (reference sequence). The CDR3 length is 15 residues. The J segment lost 0 bases and the V segment lost 7 bases, leaving 4 bases of the junction unmatched. For the CDR3, the DNA is TGTGCCAGTAAGCGGGAGGAGAACTCCTACAATGAGCAGTTCTTC. Encoded protein: CASKREENSYNEQFF.

The table lists this clone with a count of one. The V call is TRBV28, the J call TRBJ2-7; 7 bases map to TRBD2. The CDR3 extends over 16 amino acids. Germline V lookup: CDR1 MDHEN, CDR2 SYDVKM. V shed 2 bases, J shed 2 bases, and the junction held 9 bases outside the gene matches. The CDR3 loop is CASSLERRGSTYEQYF. CDR3 DNA: TGTGCCAGCAGTTTAGAAAGGCGGGGGTCAACCTACGAGCAGTACTTC.

The chain links TRBV6-5 to TRBJ2-1; TRBD1 matches at 9 bases. With V trimmed by 4 bases and J by 8 bases, 6 bases remained unmatched. The CDR3 loop spans 14 amino acids. Germline values: CDR1 MNHEY, CDR2 SVGAGI. Written as DNA, the CDR3 is TGTGCCAGCAGTTGGGACAGGGATGGCGATGAGCAGTTCTTC. It translates to CASSWDRDGDEQFF.

The rearrangement uses TRBV27 and TRBJ2-3, with D possibly being TRBD1 (7 bases). The CDR3 extends over 11 amino acids. V was shortened by 6 bases and J by 14 bases, with 15 bases between the two germline ends. Germline CDR1 reads MNHEY; CDR2 reads SMNVEV (reference sequence). The CDR3 sequence is CASSPGGFAYF. The DNA for the CDR3 is TGTGCCAGCAGCCCAGGGGGGTTTGCGTATTTT.

The genes are TRBV4-1 and TRBJ1-2; the match to TRBD1 covers 8 bases. V lost 4 bases to trimming and J lost 0 bases; unmatched junction nucleotides: 13. The CDR3 runs 18 residues. Germline values: CDR1 MGHRA, CDR2 YSYEKL. Written as DNA, the CDR3 is TGCGCCAGCAGCCCAGGAGCCGGACAGGGTCTGGCTAACTATGGCTACACCTTC. Translating gives CASSPGAGQGLANYGYTF.